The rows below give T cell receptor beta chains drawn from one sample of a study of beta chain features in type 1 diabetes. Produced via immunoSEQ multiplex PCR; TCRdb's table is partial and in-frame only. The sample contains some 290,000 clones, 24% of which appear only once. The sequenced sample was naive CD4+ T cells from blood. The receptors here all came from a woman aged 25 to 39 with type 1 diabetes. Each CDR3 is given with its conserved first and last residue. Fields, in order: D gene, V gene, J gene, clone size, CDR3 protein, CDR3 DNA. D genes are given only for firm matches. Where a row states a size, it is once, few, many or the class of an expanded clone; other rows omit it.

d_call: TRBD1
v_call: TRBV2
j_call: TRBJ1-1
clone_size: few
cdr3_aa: CASSGGRQGETEAFF
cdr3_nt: TGTGCCAGCAGTGGAGGAAGACAGGGGGAGACTGAAGCTTTCTTT

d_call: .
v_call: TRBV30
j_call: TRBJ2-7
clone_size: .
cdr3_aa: CAWSHSSYEQYF
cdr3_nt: TGTGCCTGGAGCCACTCCTCCTACGAGCAGTACTTC

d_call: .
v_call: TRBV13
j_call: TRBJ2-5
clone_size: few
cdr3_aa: CASSFSGETQYF
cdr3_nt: TGTGCCAGCAGCTTCTCGGGAGAGACCCAGTACTTC

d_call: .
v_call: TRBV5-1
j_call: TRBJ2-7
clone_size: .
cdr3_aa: CASSLAEGRPYEQYF
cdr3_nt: TGCGCCAGCAGCTTGGCCGAGGGTCGCCCCTACGAGCAGTACTTC

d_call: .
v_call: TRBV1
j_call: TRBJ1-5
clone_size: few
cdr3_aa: CTSSQKTGEYQPQHF
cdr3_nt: TGCACCAGCAGCCAGAAGACAGGGGAGTATCAGCCCCAGCATTTT

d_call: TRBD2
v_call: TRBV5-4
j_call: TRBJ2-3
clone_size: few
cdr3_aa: CASSSRLAGVDTQYF
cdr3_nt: TGTGCCAGCAGCTCAAGACTAGCGGGAGTAGATACGCAGTATTTT

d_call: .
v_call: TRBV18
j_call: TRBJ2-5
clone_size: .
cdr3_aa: CASSPDSGETQYF
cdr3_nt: TGTGCCAGCTCACCTGATTCGGGGGAGACCCAGTACTTC

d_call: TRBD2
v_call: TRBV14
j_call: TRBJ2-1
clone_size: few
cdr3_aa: CASSQERGLAGAGEQFF
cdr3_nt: TGTGCCAGCAGCCAAGAACGAGGACTAGCGGGAGCGGGTGAGCAGTTCTTC

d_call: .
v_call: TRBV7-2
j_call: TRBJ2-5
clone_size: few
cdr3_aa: CASSRDPQETQYF
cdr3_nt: TGTGCCAGCAGCCGGGATCCTCAAGAGACCCAGTACTTC

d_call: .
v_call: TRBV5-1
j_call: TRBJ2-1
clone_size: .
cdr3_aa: CASSLISGNNEQFF
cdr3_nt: TGCGCCAGCAGCTTGATTTCGGGAAACAATGAGCAGTTCTTC